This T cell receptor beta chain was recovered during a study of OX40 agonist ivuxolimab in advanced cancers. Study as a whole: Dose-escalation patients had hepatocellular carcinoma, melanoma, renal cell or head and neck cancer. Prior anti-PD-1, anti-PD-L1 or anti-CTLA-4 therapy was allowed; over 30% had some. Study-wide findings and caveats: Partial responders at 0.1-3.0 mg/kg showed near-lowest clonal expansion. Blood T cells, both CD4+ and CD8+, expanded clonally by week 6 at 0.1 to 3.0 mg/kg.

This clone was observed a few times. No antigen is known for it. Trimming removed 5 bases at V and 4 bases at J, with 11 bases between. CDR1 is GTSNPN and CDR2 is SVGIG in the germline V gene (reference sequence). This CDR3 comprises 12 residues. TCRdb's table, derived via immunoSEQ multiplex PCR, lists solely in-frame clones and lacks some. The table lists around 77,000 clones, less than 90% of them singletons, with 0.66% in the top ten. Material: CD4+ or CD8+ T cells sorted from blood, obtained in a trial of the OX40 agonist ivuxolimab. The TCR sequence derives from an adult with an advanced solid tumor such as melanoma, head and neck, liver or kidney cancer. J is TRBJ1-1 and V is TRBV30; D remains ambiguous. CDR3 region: CAWDTERTEAFF. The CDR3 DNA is TGTGCCTGGGATACGGAGCGCACTGAAGCTTTCTTT.